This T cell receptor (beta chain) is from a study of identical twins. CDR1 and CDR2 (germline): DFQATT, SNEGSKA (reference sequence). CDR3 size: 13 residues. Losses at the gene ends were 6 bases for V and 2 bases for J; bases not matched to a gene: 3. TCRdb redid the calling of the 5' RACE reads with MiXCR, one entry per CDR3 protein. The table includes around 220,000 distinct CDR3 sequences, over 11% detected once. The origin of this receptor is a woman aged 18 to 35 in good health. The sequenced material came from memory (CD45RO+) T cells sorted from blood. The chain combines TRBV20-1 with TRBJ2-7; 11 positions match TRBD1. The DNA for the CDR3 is TGCAGTGCCGGGACAGGGGGGACCTACGAGCAGTACTTC. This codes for CSAGTGGTYEQYF.